The clone carrying this T cell receptor beta chain was counted only a few times. What it binds is not known. The CDR3 extends over 14 amino acids. The V gene lost 3 bases and the J gene lost 12 bases, with 20 bases spanning the gap. CDR1 MGHDK and CDR2 SYGVNS come from the germline V gene. Primers included in the PCR were 60 Vbeta and 13 Jbeta primers. Authors' data handling: A follow-up analysis tallied around 80 million unique TCR beta chains, about 10 million shared. Some clones are missing from TCRdb's copy, which holds only in-frame ones; the method was immunoSEQ multiplex PCR. V, J and clone size reflect that table, while D and trimming were determined from the DNA. The repertoire has some 120,000 clones, 65% to 75% of them found once; the top ten carry about 4.9%. These data come from a study of cytomegalovirus exposure and HLA in healthy donors. Findings and caveats of the study: Among the sequence variants, a highly shared cluster was likely an artifact of sequencing. Using a false discovery rate of 0.05, a later analysis showed that fewer than 20,000 TCR beta sequences were associated with HLA alleles. Specificity of three CMV-associated chains for CMV antigens was verified in vitro.

The V call is TRBV25-1, the J call TRBJ1-1; unclear D gene. This clonotype was sampled from a man younger than 40 in good health and CMV-seropositive. The sample comprised PBMCs. The CDR3 DNA follows: TGTGCCAGCAGTGAGGCAGATGAGTGGACTGCAACTTTCTTT. This sequence encodes CASSEADEWTATFF.